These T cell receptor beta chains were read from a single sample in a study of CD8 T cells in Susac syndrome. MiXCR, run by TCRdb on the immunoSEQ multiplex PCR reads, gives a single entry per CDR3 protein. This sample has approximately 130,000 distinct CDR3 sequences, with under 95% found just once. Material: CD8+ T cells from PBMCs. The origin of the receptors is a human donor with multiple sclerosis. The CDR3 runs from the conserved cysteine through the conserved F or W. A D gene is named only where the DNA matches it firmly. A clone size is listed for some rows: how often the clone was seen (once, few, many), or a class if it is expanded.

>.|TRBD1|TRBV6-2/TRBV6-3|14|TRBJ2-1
TGTGCCAGCGACCCCGGGACAGGGGCCAATGAGCAGTTCTTC
CASDPGTGANEQFF
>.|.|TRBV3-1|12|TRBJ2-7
TGTGCCAGCGTTGAGGGCTCCTACGAGCAGTACTTC
CASVEGSYEQYF
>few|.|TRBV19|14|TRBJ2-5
TGTGCCAGTAGCCTCTCAAGAATACAAGAGACCCAGTACTTC
CASSLSRIQETQYF
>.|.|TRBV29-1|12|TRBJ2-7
TGCAGCGTTGCTAGTTTCTCCTACGAGCAGTACTTC
CSVASFSYEQYF
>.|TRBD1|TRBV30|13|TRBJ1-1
TGTGCCTGGGACAGGGCGAGGAACACTGAAGCTTTCTTT
CAWDRARNTEAFF
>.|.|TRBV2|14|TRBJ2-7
TGTGCCAGCAGTGAACTGCGGGACCTCTACGAGCAGTACTTC
CASSELRDLYEQYF
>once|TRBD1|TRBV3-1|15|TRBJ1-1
TGTGCCAGCAGCCACACGACAGGGATGTACACTGAAGCTTTCTTT
CASSHTTGMYTEAFF
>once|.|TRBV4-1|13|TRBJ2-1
TGCGCCAGCAGCCATGGGGGATACAATGAGCAGTTCTTC
CASSHGGYNEQFF
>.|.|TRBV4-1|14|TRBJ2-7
TGCGCCAGCAGCCAAGATTCCGCCGGCTACGAGCAGTACTTC
CASSQDSAGYEQYF
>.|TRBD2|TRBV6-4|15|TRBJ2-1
TGTGCCAGCAGTGAGCTAGCGGGCTCCTACAATGAGCAGTTCTTC
CASSELAGSYNEQFF
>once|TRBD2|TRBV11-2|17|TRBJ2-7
TGTGCCAGCAGCTCTAGCGGGCATGTCGACATCTCCTACGAGCAGTACTTC
CASSSSGHVDISYEQYF
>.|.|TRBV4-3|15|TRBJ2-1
TGCGCCAGCAGCCTAAAGCGTTCGAGGGGCGATGAGCAGTTCTTC
CASSLKRSRGDEQFF
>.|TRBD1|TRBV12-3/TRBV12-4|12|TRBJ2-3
TGTGCCAGCAGCCCCACAGGGGGCACGCAGTATTTT
CASSPTGGTQYF
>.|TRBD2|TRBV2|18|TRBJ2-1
TGTGCCAGCAGTCCGCTGGGGTCTAGCGGGATACTCGTCAATGAGCAGTTCTTC
CASSPLGSSGILVNEQFF
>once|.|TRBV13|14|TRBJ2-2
TGTGCCAGCAGCCTCGTGGCGAACACCGGGGAGCTGTTTTTT
CASSLVANTGELFF
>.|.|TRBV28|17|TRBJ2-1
TGTGCCAGCCGAACAAAACAGGACCCTCGATTTTACAATGAGCAGTTCTTC
CASRTKQDPRFYNEQFF
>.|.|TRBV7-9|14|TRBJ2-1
TGTGCCAGCAGCTTAGATGGAGGGGGCAATGAGCAGTTCTTC
CASSLDGGGNEQFF
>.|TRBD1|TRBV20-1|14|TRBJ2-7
TGCAGTGCTAGAGAAGACAGGGCCGGGAACGAGCAGTACTTC
CSAREDRAGNEQYF
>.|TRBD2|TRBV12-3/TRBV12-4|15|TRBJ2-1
TGTGCCAGCAGTTTAGCGGGAGGGGCCCACAATGAGCAGTTCTTC
CASSLAGGAHNEQFF
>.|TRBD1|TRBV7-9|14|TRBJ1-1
TGTGCCAGCAGCCCGACGCGGGGACAGAACGAAGCTTTCTTT
CASSPTRGQNEAFF
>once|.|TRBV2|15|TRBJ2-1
TGTGCCAGCAGTGAAGTGGCTAGTGTCTACAATGAGCAGTTCTTC
CASSEVASVYNEQFF
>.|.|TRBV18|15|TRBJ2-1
TGTGCCAGCTCACCACGGGTAGGGAACCACAATGAGCAGTTCTTC
CASSPRVGNHNEQFF
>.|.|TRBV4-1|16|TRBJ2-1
TGCGCCAGCAGCCAAGGAGCCCGAGGGTCCTACAATGAGCAGTTCTTC
CASSQGARGSYNEQFF
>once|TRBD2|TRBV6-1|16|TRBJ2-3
TGTGCCAGCAGTGTCGGGACTAGCAGAAATGCAGATACGCAGTATTTT
CASSVGTSRNADTQYF
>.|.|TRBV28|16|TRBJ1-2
TGTGCCAGCAGTCCTATGGGGTCCGTCCTTAACTATGGCTACACCTTC
CASSPMGSVLNYGYTF
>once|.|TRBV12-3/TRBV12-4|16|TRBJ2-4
TGTGCCAGCACCGAAATCGGAGGGCAAGCCAAAAACATTCAGTACTTC
CASTEIGGQAKNIQYF
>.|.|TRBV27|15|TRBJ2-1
TGTGCCAGCAGTCCCGGACAGAGCCCGTACAATGAGCAGTTCTTC
CASSPGQSPYNEQFF
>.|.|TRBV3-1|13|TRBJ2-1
TGTGCCAGCAGCCTAATATCCCACAATGAGCAGTTCTTC
CASSLISHNEQFF
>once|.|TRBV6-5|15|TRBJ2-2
TGTGCCAGCAGTTACGACAGATCGGGCACCGGGGAGCTGTTTTTT
CASSYDRSGTGELFF
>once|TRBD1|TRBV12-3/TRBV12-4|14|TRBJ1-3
TGTGCCAGCAGTTGGACAGGGAATGGAAACACCATATATTTT
CASSWTGNGNTIYF
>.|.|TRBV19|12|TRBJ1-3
TGTGCCAGTAGTCCTGGAGGAAACACCATATATTTT
CASSPGGNTIYF
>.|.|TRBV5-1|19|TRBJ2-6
TGCGCCAGCAGCCCCGACGGAGCAGGATTCTACTCTGGGGCCAACGTCCTGACTTTC
CASSPDGAGFYSGANVLTF
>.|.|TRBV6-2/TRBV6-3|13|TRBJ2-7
TGTGCCAGCAGTTACTACACCCACTACGAGCAGTACTTC
CASSYYTHYEQYF
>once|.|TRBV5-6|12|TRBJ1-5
TGTGCCAGCAGCTTGCAGGGGCAGCCCCAGCATTTT
CASSLQGQPQHF
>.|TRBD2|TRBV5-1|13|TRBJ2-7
TGCGCCAGCAGCTTGGATCTAGCGGACGAGCAGTACTTC
CASSLDLADEQYF
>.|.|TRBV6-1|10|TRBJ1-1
TGTGCCAGCGACTGGGGTGAAGCTTTCTTT
CASDWGEAFF
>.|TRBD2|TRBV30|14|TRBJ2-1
TGTGCCTGGAGTTCGGTAAGCGGGATAAATGAGCAGTTCTTC
CAWSSVSGINEQFF
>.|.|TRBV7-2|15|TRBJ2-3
TGTGCCAGCAGCTTAGGAGCACTGAACACAGATACGCAGTATTTT
CASSLGALNTDTQYF
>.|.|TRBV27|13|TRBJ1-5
TGTGCCAGCTCTCCCTCGGGCAATCAGCCCCAGCATTTT
CASSPSGNQPQHF
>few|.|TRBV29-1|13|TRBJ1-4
TGCAGCGTTGAAGTCGGGGTTAATGAAAAACTGTTTTTT
CSVEVGVNEKLFF
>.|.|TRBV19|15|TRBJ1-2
TGTGCCAGTAGTATCTATCCCGGGGCGGACTATGGCTACACCTTC
CASSIYPGADYGYTF
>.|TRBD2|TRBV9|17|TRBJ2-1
TGTGCCAGCAGCGTAGGGGCCGGGACTAGCGGGAGTGGTGAGCAGTTCTTC
CASSVGAGTSGSGEQFF
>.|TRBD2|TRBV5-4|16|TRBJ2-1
TGTGCCAGCAGCTTGGATAGCGGGAGCAGCCGCAATGAGCAGTTCTTC
CASSLDSGSSRNEQFF
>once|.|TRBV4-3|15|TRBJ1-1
TGCGCCAGCAGCCAAGTAGCTGGGAGGGACACTGAAGCTTTCTTT
CASSQVAGRDTEAFF
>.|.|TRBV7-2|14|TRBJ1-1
TGTGCCAGCAGCTTAGGTCTGAGGGTTCCTGAAGCTTTCTTT
CASSLGLRVPEAFF
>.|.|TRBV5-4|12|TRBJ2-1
TGTGCCAGCAGCTTTAGGAGGGATGAGCAGTTCTTC
CASSFRRDEQFF
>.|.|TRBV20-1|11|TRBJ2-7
TGCAGTGCCCCAGTTTCCCGCGAGCAGTACTTC
CSAPVSREQYF
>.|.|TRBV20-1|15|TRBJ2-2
TGCAGTGGCCTCGTTGTAGGGGCGGGCACCGGGGAGCTGTTTTTT
CSGLVVGAGTGELFF
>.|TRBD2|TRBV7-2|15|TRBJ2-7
TGTGCCAGCAGCCCCCGGGGGGGGATTTGGCACGAGCAGTACTTC
CASSPRGGIWHEQYF
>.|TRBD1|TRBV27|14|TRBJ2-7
TGTGCCAGCAGTTTATCCGGGACAGGTTACGAGCAGTACTTC
CASSLSGTGYEQYF
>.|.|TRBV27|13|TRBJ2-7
TGTGCCAGCAGTTTGGGGACGGACTACGAGCAGTACTTC
CASSLGTDYEQYF
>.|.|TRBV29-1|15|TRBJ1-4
TGCAGCGTTGAGGGGGGAGAGGATTCGGATGAAAAACTGTTTTTT
CSVEGGEDSDEKLFF
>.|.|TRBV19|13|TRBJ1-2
TGTGCCAGTAGTATGTCACAGACGGATGGCTACACCTTC
CASSMSQTDGYTF
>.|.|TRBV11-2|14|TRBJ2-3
TGTGCCAGCACCCCGCCGGGGTACACAGATACGCAGTATTTT
CASTPPGYTDTQYF
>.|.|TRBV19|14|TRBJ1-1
TGTGCCAGTAGTACGACGGGAGGGTACACTGAAGCTTTCTTT
CASSTTGGYTEAFF
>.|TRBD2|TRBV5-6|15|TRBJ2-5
TGTGCCAGCAGCTTCCGGACTAGCGGGATAGAGACCCAGTACTTC
CASSFRTSGIETQYF
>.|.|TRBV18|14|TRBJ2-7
TGTGCCAGCTCACCAGAGATGGGACCCTACGAGCAGTACTTC
CASSPEMGPYEQYF